This TCR beta chain comes out of a study of beta chain features in type 1 diabetes. Regarding the study as a whole: Sequencing the cDNA could make cells with high TCR expression show up more than they should. The naive, central memory and Treg TCRB repertoires of patients appeared to be more similar to one another than those of healthy donors. Here, the possible influence of HLA type (on TCRB rearrangement) remained unresolved. Type 1 diabetes patients had moderately but significantly shorter TCRB CDR3s in all four CD4+ subsets.

This CDR3 spans 15 amino acids. The V end lost 0 bases, the J end lost 8 bases, and 13 bases lay between the germline ends. Germline V gene sequence: CDR1 MGHRA, CDR2 YSYEKL. For this clone: Antigen unknown.

What was sequenced were expressed TCRB transcripts, since all of the isolated RNA had been reverse transcribed. Sequencing used immunoSEQ multiplex PCR; TCRdb keeps in-frame clones, though not all of them. The sample carries a few hundred thousand clones, about 13% recorded once. Each population that was sorted was more than 98% pure. The J gene is TRBJ1-4, the V gene TRBV4-1; D may be TRBD1 (6 bases). The source is a woman in her late teens or twenties with type 1 diabetes. Specimen: naive CD4+ T cells from blood. CDR3 region: CASSQDPRGNEKLFF. The CDR3 DNA is TGCGCCAGCAGCCAAGATCCCAGGGGAAACGAAAAACTGTTTTTT.